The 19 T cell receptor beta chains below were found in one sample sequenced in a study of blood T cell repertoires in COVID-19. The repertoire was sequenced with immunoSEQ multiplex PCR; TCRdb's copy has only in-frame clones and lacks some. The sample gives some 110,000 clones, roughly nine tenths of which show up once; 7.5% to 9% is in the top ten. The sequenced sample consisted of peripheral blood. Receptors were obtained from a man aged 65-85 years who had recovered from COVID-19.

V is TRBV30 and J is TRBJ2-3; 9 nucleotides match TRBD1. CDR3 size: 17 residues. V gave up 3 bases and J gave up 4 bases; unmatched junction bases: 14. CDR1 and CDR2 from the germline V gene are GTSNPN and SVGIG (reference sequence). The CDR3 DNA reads TGTGCCTGGAGGAAATATTTTGGGACAGGGAGGCCAGATACGCAGTATTTT. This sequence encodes CAWRKYFGTGRPDTQYF. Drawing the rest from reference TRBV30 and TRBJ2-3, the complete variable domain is SQTIHQWPATLVQPVGSPLSLECTVEGTSNPNLYWYRQAAGRGLQLLFYSVGIGQISSEVPQNLSASRPQDRQFILSSKKLLLSDSGFYLCAWRKYFGTGRPDTQYFGPGTRLTVL.

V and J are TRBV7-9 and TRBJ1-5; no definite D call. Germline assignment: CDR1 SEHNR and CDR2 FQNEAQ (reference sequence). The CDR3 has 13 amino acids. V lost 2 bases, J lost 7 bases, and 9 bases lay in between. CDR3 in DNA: TGTGCCAGCAGCTTAATGTCCGGGCAGCCCCAGCATTTT. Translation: CASSLMSGQPQHF.

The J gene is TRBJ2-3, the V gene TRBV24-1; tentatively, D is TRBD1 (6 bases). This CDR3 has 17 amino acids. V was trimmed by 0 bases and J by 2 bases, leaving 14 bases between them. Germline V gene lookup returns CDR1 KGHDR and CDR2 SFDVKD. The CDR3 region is CATSDLKDSSHTDTQYF. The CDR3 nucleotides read TGTGCCACCAGTGATTTGAAGGACAGCTCCCACACAGATACGCAGTATTTT.

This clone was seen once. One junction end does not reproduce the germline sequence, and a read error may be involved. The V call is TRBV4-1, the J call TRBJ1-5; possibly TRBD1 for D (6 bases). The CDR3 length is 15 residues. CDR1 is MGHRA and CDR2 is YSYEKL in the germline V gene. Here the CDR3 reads CARSPRGAVNQPQHF. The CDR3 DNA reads TGCGCCCGCAGCCCCCGGGGGGCAGTTAATCAGCCCCAGCATTTT.

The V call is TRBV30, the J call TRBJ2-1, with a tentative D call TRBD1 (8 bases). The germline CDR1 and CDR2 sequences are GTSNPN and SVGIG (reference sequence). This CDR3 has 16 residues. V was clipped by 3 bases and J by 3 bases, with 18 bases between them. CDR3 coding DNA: TGTGCCTGGAGGAAGGGGGGGACAGGAGGCTACAATGAGCAGTTCTTC. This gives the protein CAWRKGGTGGYNEQFF.

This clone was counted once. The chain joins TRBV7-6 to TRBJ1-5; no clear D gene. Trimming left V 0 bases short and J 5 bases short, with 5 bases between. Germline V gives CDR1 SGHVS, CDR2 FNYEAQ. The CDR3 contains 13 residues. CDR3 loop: CASSLARDQPQHF. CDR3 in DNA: TGTGCCAGCAGCTTAGCGCGAGATCAGCCCCAGCATTTT.

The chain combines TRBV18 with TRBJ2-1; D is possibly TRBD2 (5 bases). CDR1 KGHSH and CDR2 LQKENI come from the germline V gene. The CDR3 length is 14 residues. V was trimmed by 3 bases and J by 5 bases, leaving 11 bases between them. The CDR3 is CASSPDWADNEQFF. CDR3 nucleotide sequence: TGTGCCAGCTCACCGGACTGGGCGGACAATGAGCAGTTCTTC.

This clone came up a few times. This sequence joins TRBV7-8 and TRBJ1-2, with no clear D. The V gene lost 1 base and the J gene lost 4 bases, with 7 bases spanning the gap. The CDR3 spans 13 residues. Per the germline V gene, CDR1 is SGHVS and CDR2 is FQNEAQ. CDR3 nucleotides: TGTGCCAGCAGCTTAGGGGCTGGCTATGGCTACACCTTC. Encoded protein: CASSLGAGYGYTF. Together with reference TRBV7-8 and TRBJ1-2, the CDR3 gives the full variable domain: GAGVSQSPRYKVAKRGQDVALRCDPISGHVSLFWYQQALGQGPEFLTYFQNEAQLDKSGLPSDRFFAERPEGSVSTLKIQRTQQEDSAVYLCASSLGAGYGYTFGSGTRLTVV.

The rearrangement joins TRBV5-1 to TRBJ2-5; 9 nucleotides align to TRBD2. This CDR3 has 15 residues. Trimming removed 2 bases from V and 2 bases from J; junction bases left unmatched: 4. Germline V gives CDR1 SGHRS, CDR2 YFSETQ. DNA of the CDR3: TGCGCCAGCAGCTTACCTAGCGGGGTGCAAGAGACCCAGTACTTC. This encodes CASSLPSGVQETQYF.

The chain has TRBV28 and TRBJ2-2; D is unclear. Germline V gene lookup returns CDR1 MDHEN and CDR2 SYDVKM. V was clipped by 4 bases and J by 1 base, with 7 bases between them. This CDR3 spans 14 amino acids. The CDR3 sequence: CASSSAGNTGELFF. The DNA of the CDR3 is TGTGCCAGCAGTTCTGCAGGGAACACCGGGGAGCTGTTTTTT.

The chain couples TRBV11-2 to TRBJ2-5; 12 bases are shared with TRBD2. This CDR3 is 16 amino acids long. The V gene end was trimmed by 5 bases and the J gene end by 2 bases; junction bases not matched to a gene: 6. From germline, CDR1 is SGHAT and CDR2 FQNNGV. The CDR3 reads CASSRHLAGGQETQYF. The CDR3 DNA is TGTGCCAGCAGCCGCCATCTAGCGGGGGGGCAAGAGACCCAGTACTTC.

The CDR3 DNA sequence: TGTGCCAGCAGCTACTCAAGCGGGAGTCCCTACGAGCAGTACTTC. Its translation is CASSYSSGSPYEQYF. The chain recombines TRBV7-2 with TRBJ2-7, with 8 bases fitting TRBD2. Trimming removed 4 bases from V and 2 bases from J; junction bases left unmatched: 7. This CDR3 has 15 residues. Per the germline V gene, CDR1 is SGHTA and CDR2 is FQGNSA.

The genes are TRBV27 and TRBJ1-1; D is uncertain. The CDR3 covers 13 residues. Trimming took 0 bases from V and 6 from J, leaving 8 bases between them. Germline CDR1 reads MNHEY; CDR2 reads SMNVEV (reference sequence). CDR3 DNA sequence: TGTGCCAGCAGTTTATCACCGGTGGCTGAAGCTTTCTTT. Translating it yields CASSLSPVAEAFF.

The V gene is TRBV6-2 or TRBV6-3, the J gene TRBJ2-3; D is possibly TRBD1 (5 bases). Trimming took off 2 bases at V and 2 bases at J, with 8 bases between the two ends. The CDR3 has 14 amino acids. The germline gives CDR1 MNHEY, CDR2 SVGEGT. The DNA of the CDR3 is TGTGCCAGCAGTTACAGGGGATACACAGATACGCAGTATTTT. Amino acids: CASSYRGYTDTQYF.

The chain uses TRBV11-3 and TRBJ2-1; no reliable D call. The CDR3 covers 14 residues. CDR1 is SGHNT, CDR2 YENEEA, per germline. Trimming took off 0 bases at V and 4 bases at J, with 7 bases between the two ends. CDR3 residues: CASSLDRGYNEQFF. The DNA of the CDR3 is TGTGCCAGCAGCTTAGATCGAGGATACAATGAGCAGTTCTTC.

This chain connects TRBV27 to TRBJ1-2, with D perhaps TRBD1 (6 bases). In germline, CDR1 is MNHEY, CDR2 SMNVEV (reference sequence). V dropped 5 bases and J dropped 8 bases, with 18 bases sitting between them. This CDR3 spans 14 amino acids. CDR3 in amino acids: CASSPTRGVGGYTF. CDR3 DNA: TGTGCCAGCAGTCCGACCAGGGGAGTAGGGGGCTACACCTTC.

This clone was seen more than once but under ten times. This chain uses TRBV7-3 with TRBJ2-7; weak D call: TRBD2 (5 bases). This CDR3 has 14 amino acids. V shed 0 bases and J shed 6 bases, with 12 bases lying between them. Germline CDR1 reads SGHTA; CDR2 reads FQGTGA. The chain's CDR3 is CASSLTVGEGEQYF. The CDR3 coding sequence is TGTGCCAGCAGCTTAACCGTCGGCGAGGGCGAGCAGTACTTC.

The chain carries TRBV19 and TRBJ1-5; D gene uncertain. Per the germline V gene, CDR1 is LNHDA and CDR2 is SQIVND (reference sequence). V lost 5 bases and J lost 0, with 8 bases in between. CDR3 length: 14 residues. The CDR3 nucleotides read TGTGCCAGTAGTTCCCGGGGTAGCAATCAGCCCCAGCATTTT. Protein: CASSSRGSNQPQHF.

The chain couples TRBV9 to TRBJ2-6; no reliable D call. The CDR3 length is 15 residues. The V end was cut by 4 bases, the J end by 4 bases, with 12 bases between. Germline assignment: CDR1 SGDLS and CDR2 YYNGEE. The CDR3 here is CASSPYLGGANVLTF. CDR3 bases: TGTGCCAGCAGCCCCTACCTAGGAGGGGCCAACGTCCTGACTTTC.